This T cell receptor beta chain was sequenced in a study of technical replicates of blood from several donors. The germline V gene has CDR1 ENHRY and CDR2 SYGVKD. V was clipped by 3 bases and J by 1 base, with 10 bases between them. The CDR3 sequence is 14 residues long. The repertoire was sequenced with immunoSEQ multiplex PCR; TCRdb's copy has only in-frame clones and lacks some. Counted here are approximately 59,000 clones, about 90% occurring once; the ten biggest clones make up 4% to 5.5%. Sequencing was performed on PBMCs. The chain carries TRBV10-3 and TRBJ2-7; a possible D gene is TRBD2 (6 bases). The clonotype was recovered from a human donor in good health. Some clones in this sample may be carry-over from other donors' samples. The chain's CDR3 is CAISDWGRSYEQYF. CDR3 DNA: TGTGCCATCAGTGACTGGGGGAGGTCCTACGAGCAGTACTTC.